Sequencing of this T cell receptor (beta chain) was carried out in a study of CD8 T cells in Susac syndrome. The CDR3 loop spans 15 amino acids. Trimming cost V 5 bases and J 4 bases, with 16 bases left between them. The V gene's germline CDR1 is MDHEN and CDR2 SYDVKM. TEMRA cells were enriched by FACS, while CD8+ and CD4+ T cells were obtained through a negative isolation that was performed magnetically. This clonotype has more than one count but fewer than ten. The RNA, roughly 0.45 to 1 ug, was put through reverse transcription using random hexamers. Each CDR3 protein gets one entry after TCRdb re-called the immunoSEQ multiplex PCR reads with MiXCR. This sample has some 180,000 distinct CDR3 sequences, with approximately 93% found just once.

The sequenced sample consisted of CD4+ T cells from PBMCs. The TCR originated in a human donor in good health. V gene TRBV28 combines with J gene TRBJ2-3, with D perhaps TRBD2 (6 bases). In DNA form, the CDR3 reads TGTGCCAGCAGTCCCCTCGGAGGGGTTGCAGATACGCAGTATTTT. This sequence encodes CASSPLGGVADTQYF.